The 16 T cell receptor beta chains below come from one sample, sequenced in a study of T cell changes during pregnancy in multiple sclerosis. Libraries were prepared by immunoSEQ multiplex PCR; TCRdb keeps only in-frame clonotypes and omits some of them. In the table there are some 100,000 clones, around 93% of which are singletons. The sample here was peripheral blood, taken before pregnancy. The receptor set was obtained from a female donor with multiple sclerosis, enrolled in a pregnancy study.

The chain is built from TRBV6-5 and TRBJ1-1, with D maybe TRBD1 (5 bases). V was shortened by 2 bases and J by 5 bases, with 12 bases between the two germline ends. Germline values: CDR1 MNHEY, CDR2 SVGAGI. CDR3 length: 14 amino acids. CDR3 sequence: CASSYRGRGTEAFF. The CDR3 coding sequence is TGTGCCAGCAGTTACAGGGGAAGGGGTACTGAAGCTTTCTTT.

This chain links TRBV27 with TRBJ1-1, with D possibly being TRBD1 (6 bases). V lost 6 bases, J lost 3 bases, and 14 bases lay in between. CDR1 and CDR2 from the germline V gene are MNHEY and SMNVEV (reference sequence). This CDR3 is 14 amino acids long. In nucleotides, the CDR3 is TGTGCCAGCAGGGCAGGGGATGGGTACACTGAAGCTTTCTTT. It yields the protein CASRAGDGYTEAFF.

This clone has just one count. The chain links TRBV19 to TRBJ2-1, with TRBD2 matching 9 bases. Germline V gives CDR1 LNHDA, CDR2 SQIVND (reference sequence). The CDR3 has 16 amino acids. Trimming cost V 3 bases and J 2 bases; bases outside gene matches: 5. The DNA of the CDR3 is TGTGCCAGTAGTATGGGAGCGGGAGGACCCTACAATGAGCAGTTCTTC. Amino acids: CASSMGAGGPYNEQFF.

The gene calls are TRBV7-6 and TRBJ2-3; 9 nucleotides align to TRBD1. The CDR3 runs 16 residues. In germline, CDR1 is SGHVS, CDR2 FNYEAQ. V shed 5 bases, J shed 4 bases, and the junction held 10 bases outside the gene matches. CDR3 bases: TGTGCCAGCAGCACCTACAGGGGGCTACACGCAGATACGCAGTATTTT. Translated: CASSTYRGLHADTQYF.

The V and J genes are TRBV2 and TRBJ2-7; 7 bases are a match to TRBD2. With 8 bases clipped from V and 4 bases from J, the junction kept 8 bases outside the gene matches. This CDR3 region has 13 residues. The germline V gene encodes CDR1 SNHLY and CDR2 FYNNEI. CDR3 bases: TGTGCCAGCGGCCGGGAGGTTTCGTACGAGCAGTACTTC. Translated: CASGREVSYEQYF.

The chain uses TRBV18 and TRBJ2-5, with a tentative D call TRBD2 (7 bases). V was clipped by 1 base and J by 1 base, with 19 bases between them. The CDR3 is 18 residues long. Germline CDR1 KGHSH, CDR2 LQKENI. CDR3 residues: CASSPRRGAGVFQETQYF. The CDR3 region has the DNA TGTGCCAGCTCACCACGGAGGGGGGCGGGAGTTTTCCAAGAGACCCAGTACTTC.

J is TRBJ1-1 and V is TRBV4-1; 8 bases agree with TRBD1. CDR1 and CDR2 (germline): MGHRA, YSYEKL. The ends lost 6 bases at V and 1 base at J; junction bases unmatched: 10. The CDR3 is 16 residues long. Written as DNA, the CDR3 is TGCGCCAGCAGGTTTTTGACAGGGGCTACGAACACTGAAGCTTTCTTT. Its protein is CASRFLTGATNTEAFF.

This chain joins TRBV7-9 and TRBJ1-5, with a tentative D call TRBD1 (5 bases). The CDR3 has 15 residues. Per the germline V gene, CDR1 is SEHNR and CDR2 is FQNEAQ (reference sequence). V dropped 5 bases and J dropped 0 bases, with 11 bases sitting between them. The CDR3 loop reads CASSQGSASNQPQHF. The CDR3 coding sequence is TGTGCCAGCAGCCAGGGAAGCGCTAGCAATCAGCCCCAGCATTTT.

The CDR3 protein is CASSARTALYGYTF. CDR3 DNA: TGTGCCAGCAGCGCCCGGACAGCCTTATATGGCTACACCTTC. V is TRBV7-2 and J is TRBJ1-2; the D gene is possibly TRBD1 (6 bases). The germline V gene has CDR1 SGHTA and CDR2 FQGNSA. The V and J ends lost 5 bases and 5 bases respectively, with 15 bases between them. The CDR3 contains 14 residues.

This chain uses TRBV19 with TRBJ2-5; 8 nucleotides align to TRBD1. Germline V gives CDR1 LNHDA, CDR2 SQIVND (reference sequence). The CDR3 sequence is 16 residues long. J was trimmed by 5 bases and V by 3 bases; bases with no gene match: 11. The CDR3 here is CASSIPLAGGRETQYF. The CDR3 nucleotides are TGTGCCAGTAGTATTCCTTTGGCAGGGGGCAGGGAGACCCAGTACTTC.

The V and J genes are TRBV5-8 and TRBJ2-7; tentative D call: TRBD2 (7 bases). The germline CDR1 and CDR2 sequences are SGHTS and YDEGEE. This CDR3 spans 14 amino acids. V dropped 4 bases and J dropped 2 bases, with 13 bases sitting between them. The CDR3 DNA sequence: TGTGCCAGCAGCGCGGCGGGGGCGCCCTACGAGCAGTACTTC. This translates into CASSAAGAPYEQYF.

This clone came up a few times. The chain employs TRBV28 and TRBJ1-2; D is undetermined. Germline V gene sequence: CDR1 MDHEN, CDR2 SYDVKM. CDR3 length: 17 residues. V dropped 2 bases and J dropped 1 base, with 17 bases sitting between them. The CDR3 region has the DNA TGTGCCAGCAGTTTAGGTCAACAAGCTCAGCGTAACTATGGCTACACCTTC. This codes for CASSLGQQAQRNYGYTF.

The gene calls are TRBV11-2 and TRBJ2-2, with D possibly TRBD1 on 5 matching bases. The CDR3 has 16 amino acids. The ends were cut back, 8 bases at V and 2 bases at J, with 18 bases in the middle. Germline loops: CDR1 SGHAT, CDR2 FQNNGV. CDR3 loop: CASAPTGWGNTGELFF. The DNA for the CDR3 is TGTGCCAGCGCGCCCACAGGTTGGGGAAACACCGGGGAGCTGTTTTTT.

The sample holds one count of this clone. The J gene is TRBJ1-3, the V gene TRBV10-3, with TRBD1 identical over 7 bases. The V and J ends lost 2 bases and 3 bases, in that order; junction bases with no gene match: 1. CDR1 ENHRY and CDR2 SYGVKD come from the germline V gene. The CDR3 is 14 amino acids. CDR3 sequence (DNA): TGTGCCATCAGTGAGGGGACAGATGGAAACACCATATATTTT. Its translation is CAISEGTDGNTIYF.

The chain has TRBV14 and TRBJ1-3; no reliable D call. The germline V and J ends were trimmed by 10 bases and 8 bases, with 18 bases remaining between them. Germline loops: CDR1 SGHDN, CDR2 FVKESK. The CDR3 is 13 amino acids. In DNA form, the CDR3 reads TGTGCCACCGCGGGCCCCCTGCGAGACACCATATATTTT. Translation: CATAGPLRDTIYF.

The genes are TRBV11-2 and TRBJ1-2; D is undetermined. V lost 5 bases and J lost 4, with 11 bases in between. The CDR3 is 13 amino acids. Germline values: CDR1 SGHAT, CDR2 FQNNGV. CDR3 amino acids: CASSPNSIYGYTF. In nucleotides, the CDR3 is TGTGCCAGCAGCCCTAATTCCATCTATGGCTACACCTTC. The whole variable domain, filled in from reference TRBV11-2 and TRBJ1-2, reads EAGVAQSPRYKIIEKRQSVAFWCNPISGHATLYWYQQILGQGPKLLIQFQNNGVVDDSQLPKDRFSAERLKGVDSTLKIQPAKLEDSAVYLCASSPNSIYGYTFGSGTRLTVV.